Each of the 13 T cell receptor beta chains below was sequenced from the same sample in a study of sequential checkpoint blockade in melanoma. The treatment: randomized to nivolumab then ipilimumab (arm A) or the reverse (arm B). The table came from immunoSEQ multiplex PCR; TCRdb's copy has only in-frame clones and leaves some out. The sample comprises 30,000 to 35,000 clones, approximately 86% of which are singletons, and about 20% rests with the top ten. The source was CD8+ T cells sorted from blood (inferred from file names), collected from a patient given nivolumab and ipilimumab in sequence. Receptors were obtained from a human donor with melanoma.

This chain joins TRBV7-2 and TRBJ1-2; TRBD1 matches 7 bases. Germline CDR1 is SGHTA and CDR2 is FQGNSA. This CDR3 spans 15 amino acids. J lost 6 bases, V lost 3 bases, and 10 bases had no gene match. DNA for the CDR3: TGTGCCAGCAGCTTCTCTTTGACAGGGCCGGATGGCTACACCTTC. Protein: CASSFSLTGPDGYTF. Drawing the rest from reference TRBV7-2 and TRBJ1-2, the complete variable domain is GAGVSQSPSNKVTEKGKDVELRCDPISGHTALYWYRQSLGQGLEFLIYFQGNSAPDKSGLPSDRFSAERTGGSVSTLTIQRTQQEDSAVYLCASSFSLTGPDGYTFGSGTRLTVV.

The chain's CDR3 is CASSPGLEYYEQYF. The CDR3 region has the DNA TGTGCCAGCAGCCCCGGACTGGAATATTACGAGCAGTACTTC. The V call is TRBV6-5, the J call TRBJ2-7, with D maybe TRBD2 (5 bases). Germline lookup yields CDR1 MNHEY and CDR2 SVGAGI. Trimming took 6 bases from V and 4 from J, leaving 16 bases between them. This CDR3 contains 14 residues.

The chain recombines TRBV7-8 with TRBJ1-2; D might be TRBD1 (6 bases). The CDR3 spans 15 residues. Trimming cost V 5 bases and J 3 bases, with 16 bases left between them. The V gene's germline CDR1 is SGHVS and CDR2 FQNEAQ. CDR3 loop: CASSPQRQAHYGYTF. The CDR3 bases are TGTGCCAGCAGCCCCCAGAGACAGGCGCACTATGGCTACACCTTC.

In DNA form, the CDR3 reads TGTGCCTGGAGTGTTCAGGGCAATCAGCCCCAGCATTTT. The encoded protein is CAWSVQGNQPQHF. This rearrangement joins TRBV30 to TRBJ1-5; D remains unclear. CDR3 size: 13 residues. The germline V gene encodes CDR1 GTSNPN and CDR2 SVGIG (reference sequence). The V end was cut by 0 bases, the J end by 2 bases, with 5 bases between. The full variable domain, in which reference TRBV30 and TRBJ1-5 provide the parts outside the CDR3, is SQTIHQWPATLVQPVGSPLSLECTVEGTSNPNLYWYRQAAGRGLQLLFYSVGIGQISSEVPQNLSASRPQDRQFILSSKKLLLSDSGFYLCAWSVQGNQPQHFGDGTRLSIL.

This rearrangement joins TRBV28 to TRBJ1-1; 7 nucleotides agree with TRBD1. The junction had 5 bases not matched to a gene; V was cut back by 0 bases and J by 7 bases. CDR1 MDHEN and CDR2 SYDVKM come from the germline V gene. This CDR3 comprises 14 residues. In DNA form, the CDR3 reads TGTGCCAGCAGTTTATGGAGACAGGGAATTGAAGCTTTCTTT. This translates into CASSLWRQGIEAFF. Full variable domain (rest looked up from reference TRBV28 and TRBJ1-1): DVKVTQSSRYLVKRTGEKVFLECVQDMDHENMFWYRQDPGLGLRLIYFSYDVKMKEKGDIPEGYSVSREKKERFSLILESASTNQTSMYLCASSLWRQGIEAFFGQGTRLTVV.

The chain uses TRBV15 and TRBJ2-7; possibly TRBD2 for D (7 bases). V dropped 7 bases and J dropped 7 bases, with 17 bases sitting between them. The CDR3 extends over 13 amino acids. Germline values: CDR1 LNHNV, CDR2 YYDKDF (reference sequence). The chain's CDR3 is CATIRAGEGEQYF. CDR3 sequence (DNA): TGTGCCACCATCCGGGCAGGGGAGGGGGAGCAGTACTTC.

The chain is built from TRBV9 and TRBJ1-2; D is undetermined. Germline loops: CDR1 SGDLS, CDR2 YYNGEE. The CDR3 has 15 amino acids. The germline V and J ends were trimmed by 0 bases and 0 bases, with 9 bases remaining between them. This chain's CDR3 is CASSVGAIPNYGYTF. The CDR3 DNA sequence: TGTGCCAGCAGCGTAGGGGCTATCCCTAACTATGGCTACACCTTC.

CDR3: CASVQGAAHYGYTF. DNA for the CDR3: TGCGCCAGTGTCCAGGGGGCGGCACACTATGGCTACACCTTC. This rearrangement joins TRBV10-2 to TRBJ1-2; TRBD1 aligns across 8 bases. V was pared by 9 bases and J by 3 bases, with 9 bases of the junction left unmatched. Germline V gene data show CDR1 as WSHSY and CDR2 as SAAADI. The CDR3 spans 14 residues.

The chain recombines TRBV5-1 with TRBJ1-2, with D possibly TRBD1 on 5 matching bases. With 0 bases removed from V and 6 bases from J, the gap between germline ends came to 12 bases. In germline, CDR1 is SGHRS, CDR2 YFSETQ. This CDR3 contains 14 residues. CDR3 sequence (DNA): TGCGCCAGCAGCTTGGAATGGGGGGGTGATGGCTACACCTTC. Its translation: CASSLEWGGDGYTF.

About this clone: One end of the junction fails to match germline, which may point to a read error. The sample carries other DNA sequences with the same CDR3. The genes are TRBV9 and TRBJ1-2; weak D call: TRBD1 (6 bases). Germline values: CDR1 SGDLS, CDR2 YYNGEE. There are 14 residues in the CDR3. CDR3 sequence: CASSVAGTNYGYTF. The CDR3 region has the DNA TGCGCCAGCAGCGTCGCCGGGACAAACTATGGCTACACCTTC.

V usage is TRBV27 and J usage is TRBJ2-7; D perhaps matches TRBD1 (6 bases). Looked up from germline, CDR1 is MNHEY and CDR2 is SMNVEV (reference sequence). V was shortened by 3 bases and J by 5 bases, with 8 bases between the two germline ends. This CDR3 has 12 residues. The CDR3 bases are TGTGCCAGCAGTTTCGCAGGGGACGAGCAGTACTTC. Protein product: CASSFAGDEQYF.

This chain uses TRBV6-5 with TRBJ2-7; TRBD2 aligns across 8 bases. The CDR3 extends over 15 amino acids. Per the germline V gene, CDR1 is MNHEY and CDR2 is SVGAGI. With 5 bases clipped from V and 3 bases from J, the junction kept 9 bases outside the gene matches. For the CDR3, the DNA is TGTGCCAGCAGTCCCCTCAGCGGGAGAATCTACGAGCAGTACTTC. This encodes CASSPLSGRIYEQYF.

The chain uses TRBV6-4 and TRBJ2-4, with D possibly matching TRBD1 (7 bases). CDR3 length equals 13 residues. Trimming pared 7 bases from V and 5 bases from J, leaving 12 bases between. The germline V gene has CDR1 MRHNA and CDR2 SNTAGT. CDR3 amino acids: CASTTGEENIQYF. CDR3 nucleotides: TGTGCCAGCACTACAGGGGAGGAAAACATTCAGTACTTC.